Listed below are T cell receptor beta chains from one sample, sequenced in a study of blood T cells in healthy people across ages. One entry per CDR3 protein results from TCRdb running MiXCR on the 5' RACE reads. The profile covers 780,000 or so distinct CDR3 sequences, with roughly 50% appearing a single time and approximately 40% taken by the ten largest. Sequencing was performed on blood. Receptors were obtained from an older man in good health. The CDR3 runs from the conserved cysteine through the conserved F or W. D genes are given only for firm matches. Some rows mark clone size as missing; the rest say once, few, many or name a class of expanded clone.

V gene	clone size	J gene	D gene	CDR3 protein	CDR3 DNA
TRBV6-1	.	TRBJ2-5	.	CASSEGRLLETYQETQYF	TGTGCCAGCAGTGAAGGACGGCTCTTAGAGACCTACCAAGAGACCCAGTACTTC
TRBV29-1	few	TRBJ2-1	TRBD2	CSVEGFGRANEQFF	TGCAGCGTTGAAGGCTTCGGGAGGGCCAATGAGCAGTTCTTC
TRBV27	few	TRBJ2-1	TRBD1	CASSFGQGAYEQFF	TGTGCCAGCAGTTTCGGACAGGGGGCCTATGAGCAGTTCTTC
TRBV7-2	few	TRBJ2-3	TRBD2	CASSLRLAGGEDTQYF	TGTGCCAGCAGCTTACGACTAGCGGGAGGGGAAGATACGCAGTATTTT
TRBV2	.	TRBJ2-7	TRBD1	CAGSAPTGKLYEQYF	TGTGCCGGCAGTGCCCCGACAGGGAAGCTTTACGAGCAGTACTTC
TRBV4-1	.	TRBJ2-7	TRBD2	CASSQDLSGVSYEQYF	TGCGCCAGCAGCCAAGATCTTAGCGGGGTTTCCTACGAGCAGTACTTC
TRBV20-1	.	TRBJ2-6	.	CSARDQAQSGANVLTF	TGCAGTGCTAGAGATCAAGCACAGTCTGGGGCCAACGTCCTGACTTTC
TRBV28	.	TRBJ2-4	TRBD1	CASSSPRTGEKENIQYF	TGTGCCAGCAGTTCCCCTCGGACAGGGGAAAAGGAAAACATTCAGTACTTC
TRBV10-3	.	TRBJ1-2	.	CAISVRGSGYTF	TGTGCCATCAGTGTTCGGGGCTCGGGCTACACCTTC
TRBV5-1	.	TRBJ2-1	TRBD1	CASSPRTGHNEQFF	TGCGCCAGCAGCCCACGGACAGGCCACAATGAGCAGTTCTTC
TRBV5-1	.	TRBJ1-1	TRBD1	CASSYTGGVNTEAFF	TGCGCCAGCAGCTACACAGGGGGTGTGAACACTGAAGCTTTCTTT
TRBV7-9	once	TRBJ1-2	.	CASGADRLYGYTF	TGTGCCAGCGGCGCCGACAGGCTCTATGGCTACACCTTC
TRBV27	.	TRBJ2-7	TRBD1	CASSPTTGNEQYF	TGTGCCAGCAGTCCCACGACAGGGAACGAGCAGTACTTC
TRBV2	.	TRBJ2-2	TRBD2	CASRGGTSGTGELFF	TGTGCCAGCAGGGGAGGGACTAGCGGTACCGGGGAGCTGTTTTTT
TRBV27	.	TRBJ2-3	.	CASRRGNRADTQYF	TGTGCCAGCAGACGAGGGAACAGGGCAGATACGCAGTATTTT
TRBV5-1	many	TRBJ2-7	.	CASSLPGYEQYF	TGTGCCAGCAGTTTACCCGGGTACGAGCAGTACTTC
TRBV5-1	few	TRBJ2-7	TRBD2	CASSLGGSGSYEQYF	TGCGCCAGCAGCTTGGGCGGGAGTGGCTCCTACGAGCAGTACTTC
TRBV20-1	few	TRBJ2-6	.	CSARDLWGGPLTF	TGCAGTGCTAGAGATCTTTGGGGGGGGCCCCTGACTTTC
TRBV7-2	.	TRBJ1-1	.	CASTLAGASFEAFF	TGTGCCAGCACCTTAGCAGGGGCCTCCTTTGAAGCTTTCTTT
TRBV18	.	TRBJ2-7	.	CASSLREGDEQYF	TGTGCCAGCTCACTCAGGGAGGGGGACGAGCAGTACTTC
TRBV7-2	.	TRBJ2-7	TRBD2	CASSPSLAGGSVYEQYF	TGTGCCAGCAGCCCGAGCCTAGCGGGAGGCTCGGTCTACGAGCAGTACTTC
TRBV7-2	.	TRBJ1-6	.	CASSLGRQVTISPLHF	TGTGCCAGCAGCTTAGGCCGACAGGTTACGATATCACCCCTCCACTTT
TRBV5-1	.	TRBJ2-5	.	CASSLKGDHIQETQYF	TGCGCCAGCAGCTTGAAGGGGGACCATATTCAAGAGACCCAGTACTTC
TRBV20-1	.	TRBJ2-5	.	CSASTQETQYF	TGCAGTGCTAGCACCCAAGAGACCCAGTACTTC
TRBV12-3/TRBV12-4	.	TRBJ2-7	.	CASSLARSFYEQYF	TGTGCCAGCAGTTTAGCGCGCAGTTTCTACGAGCAGTACTTC
TRBV7-2	.	TRBJ2-7	.	CASSRVLGEQYF	TGTGCCAGCAGCCGTGTTCTCGGTGAGCAGTACTTC
TRBV29-1	.	TRBJ2-7	.	CSVEVAEAHEQYF	TGCAGCGTTGAGGTAGCGGAGGCCCACGAGCAGTACTTC